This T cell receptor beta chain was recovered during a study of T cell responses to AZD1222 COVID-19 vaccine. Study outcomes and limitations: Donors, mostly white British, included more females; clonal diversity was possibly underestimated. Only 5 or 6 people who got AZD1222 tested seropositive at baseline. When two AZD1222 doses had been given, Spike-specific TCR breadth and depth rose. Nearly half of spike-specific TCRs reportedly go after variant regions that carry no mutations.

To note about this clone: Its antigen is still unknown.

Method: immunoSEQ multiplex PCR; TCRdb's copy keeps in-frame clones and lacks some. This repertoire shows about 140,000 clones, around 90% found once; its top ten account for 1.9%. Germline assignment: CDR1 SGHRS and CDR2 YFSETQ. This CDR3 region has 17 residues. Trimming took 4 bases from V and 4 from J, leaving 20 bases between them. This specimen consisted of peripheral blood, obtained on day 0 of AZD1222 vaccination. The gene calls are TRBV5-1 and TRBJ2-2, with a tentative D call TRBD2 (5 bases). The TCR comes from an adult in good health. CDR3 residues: CASSPINGLESTGELFF. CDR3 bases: TGCGCCAGCAGCCCCATCAATGGACTCGAAAGCACCGGGGAGCTGTTTTTT. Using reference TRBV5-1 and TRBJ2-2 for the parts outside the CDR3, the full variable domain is KAGVTQTPRYLIKTRGQQVTLSCSPISGHRSVSWYQQTPGQGLQFLFEYFSETQRNKGNFPGRFSGRQFSNSRSEMNVSTLELGDSALYLCASSPINGLESTGELFFGEGSRLTVL.